This T cell receptor (beta chain) was sequenced during a study of T cell responses to AZD1222 COVID-19 vaccine. Only in-frame clones appear in the TCRdb table, and some are missing; sequencing was by immunoSEQ multiplex PCR. This sample has some 170,000 clones, with approximately 94% found just once. Study-wide points: Once two AZD1222 doses were given, Spike-specific TCR breadth and depth went up. Vaccine-associated CD4 TCRs ranged over spike, dominating at 160-218 and 743-854. Nearly half of the spike-specific TCRs reportedly recognize variant regions that carry no mutations.

Deletions cut 6 bases from V and 3 bases from J, with 8 bases between. CDR1 is SNHLY and CDR2 is FYNNEI in the germline V gene. This CDR3 has 12 amino acids. This clone was observed a single time. Its antigen is undetermined. The chain is built from TRBV2 and TRBJ1-1; D unresolved. The specimen comprised peripheral blood, sampled on day 0 of AZD1222 vaccination. The sequence was collected from an adult in good health. The CDR3 sequence: CASRSGYTEAFF. For the CDR3, the DNA is TGTGCCAGCAGGTCGGGTTACACTGAAGCTTTCTTT.